These 11 T cell receptor beta chains were all obtained from the same sample, sequenced in a study of blood T cell repertoires in COVID-19. The method was immunoSEQ multiplex PCR; TCRdb's version includes in-frame clones alone and lacks a portion of them. The repertoire holds 250,000 to 300,000 clones, with approximately 89% as singletons. Sequencing was carried out using peripheral blood. Receptors were obtained from a woman under 40 with COVID-19, enrolled during active disease.

The rearrangement uses TRBV5-5 and TRBJ1-5; perhaps TRBD1 as D (5 bases). V gave up 3 bases and J gave up 3 bases, with 13 bases separating them. CDR1 is SGHKS and CDR2 is YYEKEE in the germline V gene (reference sequence). This CDR3 contains 15 residues. CDR3 sequence: CASSSQDRFNQPQHF. The CDR3 DNA reads TGTGCCAGCAGCTCCCAAGACAGATTCAATCAGCCCCAGCATTTT.

The rearrangement links TRBV6-5 to TRBJ2-7; 7 nucleotides align to TRBD1. V lost 7 bases to trimming and J lost 2 bases; unmatched junction nucleotides: 8. The V gene's germline CDR1 is MNHEY and CDR2 SVGAGI. This CDR3 has 14 amino acids. The CDR3 loop is CASTPDRVAYEQYF. CDR3 nucleotide sequence: TGTGCCAGCACCCCTGACAGGGTGGCCTACGAGCAGTACTTC.

This clone was seen once. The rearrangement links TRBV5-4 to TRBJ1-4; 9 positions match TRBD1. Germline assignment: CDR1 SGHNT and CDR2 YYREEE (reference sequence). V was pared by 2 bases and J by 7 bases, with 3 bases of the junction left unmatched. This CDR3 comprises 14 residues. CDR3 region: CASSFGQGTEKLFF. The CDR3 nucleotides are TGTGCCAGCAGCTTCGGACAGGGGACTGAAAAACTGTTTTTT.

The chain is built from TRBV4-2 and TRBJ2-3, with 9 bases identical to TRBD2. The germline V gene has CDR1 LGHNA and CDR2 YNFKEQ. This CDR3 is built from 19 residues. The trim removed 0 bases at V and 3 bases at J, leaving 13 bases unmatched. CDR3 loop: CASSQELPASGIMTDTQYF. The CDR3, as DNA: TGTGCCAGCAGCCAAGAGCTCCCTGCTAGCGGGATCATGACAGATACGCAGTATTTT.

This chain joins TRBV9 and TRBJ1-1, with D possibly TRBD1 on 5 matching bases. There are 14 residues in the CDR3. The germline CDR1 and CDR2 sequences are SGDLS and YYNGEE. V lost 4 bases to trimming and J lost 5 bases, with 15 bases between them. As DNA, the CDR3 is TGTGCCAGCAGCCCACTCCACGGGGGGACTGAAGCTTTCTTT. Protein: CASSPLHGGTEAFF.

The chain recombines TRBV5-1 with TRBJ2-1, with 11 bases that match TRBD2. The CDR3 totals 15 residues. The trim removed 2 bases at V and 7 bases at J, leaving 5 bases unmatched. Looked up from germline, CDR1 is SGHRS and CDR2 is YFSETQ. The CDR3, as DNA: TGCGCCAGCAGCTTTTCCGGGACTAGCGGTAATGAGCAGTTCTTC. Translating it yields CASSFSGTSGNEQFF.

There are a few counts of this clone. This rearrangement joins TRBV7-2 to TRBJ2-1; no clear D gene. Trimming pared 1 base from V and 0 bases from J, leaving 10 bases between. Looked up from germline, CDR1 is SGHTA and CDR2 is FQGNSA. The CDR3 covers 16 residues. Here the CDR3 reads CASSLVAGRSYNEQFF. DNA for the CDR3: TGTGCCAGCAGCTTAGTGGCAGGCCGCTCCTACAATGAGCAGTTCTTC.

The rearrangement joins TRBV28 to TRBJ1-2; 9 nucleotides align to TRBD1. Germline V lookup: CDR1 MDHEN, CDR2 SYDVKM. V shed 6 bases and J 5 bases; nucleotides not matched to a gene: 13. The CDR3 is 16 residues long. The CDR3 DNA reads as TGTGCCAGCAGCCCCACCGGGACAGGGTCGAGGTATGGCTACACCTTC. It is translated as CASSPTGTGSRYGYTF.

Concerning this clone itself: Other DNA sequences in the sample encode the same CDR3. The V gene is TRBV19, the J gene TRBJ1-1; 11 bases align to TRBD1. V lost 3 bases to trimming and J lost 2 bases; unmatched junction nucleotides: 2. The CDR3 covers 15 residues. Germline lookup yields CDR1 LNHDA and CDR2 SQIVND (reference sequence). CDR3 in DNA: TGTGCCAGTAGTATCGGGACAGGGGGAAACACTGAAGCTTTCTTT. Amino acid sequence: CASSIGTGGNTEAFF.

The rearrangement uses TRBV10-3 and TRBJ2-7, with TRBD2 matching 14 bases. Germline-derived CDR1 and CDR2 are ENHRY and SYGVKD. After removal of 5 bases from V and 7 bases from J, the junction contained 7 bases not matched to a gene. The CDR3 runs 15 residues. Here the CDR3 reads CAISPGLAGASEQYF. The CDR3 DNA reads TGTGCCATCAGTCCGGGACTAGCGGGAGCCAGTGAGCAGTACTTC.

The rearrangement links TRBV3-1 (or the pseudogene TRBV3-2) to TRBJ1-4; TRBD1 matches at 7 bases. This CDR3 is 18 amino acids long. Trimming at V came to 4 bases and at J to 5 bases, leaving 16 bases not matched to a gene. Germline V gives CDR1 LGHDT, CDR2 YNNKEL (reference sequence). The CDR3: CASSPDRERRLGNEKLFF. For the CDR3, the DNA is TGTGCCAGCAGCCCCGACAGGGAAAGGCGCCTGGGGAATGAAAAACTGTTTTTT.